This TCR beta chain was captured by sequencing in a study of T-cell memory formation after mild COVID-19. cDNA libraries for TCR alpha and TCR beta, carrying sample barcodes and UMIs, came from 5'RACE with constant-segment primers. TCRdb reprocessed the 5' RACE reads via MiXCR and lists one record per CDR3 protein. The repertoire holds roughly 190,000 distinct CDR3 sequences, with roughly 27% as singletons. The CDR3 covers 12 residues. Germline V gene sequence: CDR1 MNHEY, CDR2 SVGAGI. V was trimmed by 6 bases and J by 5 bases, leaving 11 bases between them. This clonotype was observed a few times. This clonotype originated in an adult woman who had mild COVID-19 (a few samples of this study predate the infection). Cell type and time point are not known. The gene calls are TRBV6-5 and TRBJ2-7; D is possibly TRBD1 (6 bases). The specimen was PBMCs or a T cell subset sorted from them (not recorded which). CDR3 in amino acids: CASRTTGNEQYF. The DNA of the CDR3 is TGTGCCAGCAGAACAACAGGGAACGAGCAGTACTTC.